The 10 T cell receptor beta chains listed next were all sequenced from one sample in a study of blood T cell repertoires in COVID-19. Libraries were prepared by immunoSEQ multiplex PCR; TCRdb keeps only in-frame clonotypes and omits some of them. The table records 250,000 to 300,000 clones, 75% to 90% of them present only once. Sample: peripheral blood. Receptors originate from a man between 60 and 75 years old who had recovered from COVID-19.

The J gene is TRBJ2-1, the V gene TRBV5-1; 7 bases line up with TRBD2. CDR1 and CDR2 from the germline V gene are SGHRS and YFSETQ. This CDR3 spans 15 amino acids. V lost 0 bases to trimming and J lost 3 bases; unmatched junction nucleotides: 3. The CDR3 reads CASSLDGGGYNEQFF. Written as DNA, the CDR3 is TGCGCCAGCAGCTTGGATGGCGGGGGCTACAATGAGCAGTTCTTC.

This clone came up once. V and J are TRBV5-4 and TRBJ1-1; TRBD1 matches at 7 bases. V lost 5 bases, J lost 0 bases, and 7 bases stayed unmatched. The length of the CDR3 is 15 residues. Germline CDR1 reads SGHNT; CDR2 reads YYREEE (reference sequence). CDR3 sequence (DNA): TGTGCCAGCAGTTTAGGGGGCTTTATGAACACTGAAGCTTTCTTT. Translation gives CASSLGGFMNTEAFF.

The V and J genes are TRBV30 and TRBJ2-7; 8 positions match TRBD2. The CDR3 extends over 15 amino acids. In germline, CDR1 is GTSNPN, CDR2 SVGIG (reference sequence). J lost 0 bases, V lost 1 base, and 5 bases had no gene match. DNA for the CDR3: TGTGCCTGGAGTGGTATAGCGGGGAACTCCTACGAGCAGTACTTC. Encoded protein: CAWSGIAGNSYEQYF.

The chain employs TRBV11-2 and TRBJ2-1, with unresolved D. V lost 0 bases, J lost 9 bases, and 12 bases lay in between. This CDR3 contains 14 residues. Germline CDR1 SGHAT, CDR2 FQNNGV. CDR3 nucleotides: TGTGCCAGCAGCTTAGATCGATTAGTCGGTGAGCAGTTCTTC. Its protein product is CASSLDRLVGEQFF.

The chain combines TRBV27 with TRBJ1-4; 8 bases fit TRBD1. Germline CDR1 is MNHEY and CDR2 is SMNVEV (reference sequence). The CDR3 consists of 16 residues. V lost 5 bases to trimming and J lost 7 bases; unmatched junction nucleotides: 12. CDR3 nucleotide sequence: TGTGCCAGCAGTCCCGAGGCAGACAGGGGAGGTGAAAAACTGTTTTTT. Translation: CASSPEADRGGEKLFF.

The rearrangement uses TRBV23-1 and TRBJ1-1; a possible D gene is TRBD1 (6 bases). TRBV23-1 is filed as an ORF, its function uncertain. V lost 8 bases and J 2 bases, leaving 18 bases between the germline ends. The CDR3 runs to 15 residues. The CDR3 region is CASVFPGQVNTEAFF. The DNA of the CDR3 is TGCGCCAGCGTCTTTCCGGGACAAGTTAACACTGAAGCTTTCTTT.

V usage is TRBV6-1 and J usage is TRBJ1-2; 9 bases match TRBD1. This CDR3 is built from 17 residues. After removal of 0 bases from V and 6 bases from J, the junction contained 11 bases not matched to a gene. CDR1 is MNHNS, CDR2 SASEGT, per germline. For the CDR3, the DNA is TGTGCCAGCAGTGAAGCGGGGACAGGGTATACCATGGATGGCTACACCTTC. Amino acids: CASSEAGTGYTMDGYTF.

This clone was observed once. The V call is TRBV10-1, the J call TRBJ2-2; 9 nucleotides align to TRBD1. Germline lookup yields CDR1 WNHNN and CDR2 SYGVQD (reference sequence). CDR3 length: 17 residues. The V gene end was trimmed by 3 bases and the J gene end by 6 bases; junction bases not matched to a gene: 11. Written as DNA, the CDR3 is TGCGCCAGCAGTGAACCTCCCGCCGGGACAGGGCCCGGGGAGCTGTTTTTT. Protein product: CASSEPPAGTGPGELFF.

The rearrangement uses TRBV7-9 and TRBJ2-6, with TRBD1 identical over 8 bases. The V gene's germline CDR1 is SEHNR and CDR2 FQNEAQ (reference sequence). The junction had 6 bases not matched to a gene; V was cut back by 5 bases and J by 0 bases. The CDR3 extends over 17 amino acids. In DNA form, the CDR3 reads TGTGCCAGCAGCCCGGGGACAGGATCCTCTGGGGCCAACGTCCTGACTTTC. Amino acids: CASSPGTGSSGANVLTF.

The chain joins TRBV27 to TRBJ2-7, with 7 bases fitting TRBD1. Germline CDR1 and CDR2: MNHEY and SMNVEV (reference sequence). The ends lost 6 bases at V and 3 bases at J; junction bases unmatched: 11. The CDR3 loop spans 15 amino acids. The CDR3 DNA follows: TGTGCCAGCAGGGCAGGTATACAGGGGATCTACGAGCAGTACTTC. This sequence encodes CASRAGIQGIYEQYF.